The sequence of this T cell receptor beta chain was determined in a study of shared clonotypes between healthy human individuals. Trimming removed 3 bases at V and 8 bases at J, with 16 bases between. This CDR3 region has 14 residues. Germline-derived CDR1 and CDR2 are SGHVS and FNYEAQ. Measured with immunoSEQ multiplex PCR; TCRdb has only the in-frame clones, and not every one. The sample holds around 200,000 clones, approximately 61% seen once. The receptor was derived from a man aged 25-45 years in good health. The V gene is TRBV7-6, the J gene TRBJ1-2; D remains ambiguous. Sequenced: memory CD4+ T cells sorted from blood. Subset denoted: CD45RA-negative fraction. The CDR3 here is CASSLGKGGEGYTF. CDR3 nucleotide sequence: TGTGCCAGCAGCTTGGGTAAAGGAGGCGAGGGCTACACCTTC.